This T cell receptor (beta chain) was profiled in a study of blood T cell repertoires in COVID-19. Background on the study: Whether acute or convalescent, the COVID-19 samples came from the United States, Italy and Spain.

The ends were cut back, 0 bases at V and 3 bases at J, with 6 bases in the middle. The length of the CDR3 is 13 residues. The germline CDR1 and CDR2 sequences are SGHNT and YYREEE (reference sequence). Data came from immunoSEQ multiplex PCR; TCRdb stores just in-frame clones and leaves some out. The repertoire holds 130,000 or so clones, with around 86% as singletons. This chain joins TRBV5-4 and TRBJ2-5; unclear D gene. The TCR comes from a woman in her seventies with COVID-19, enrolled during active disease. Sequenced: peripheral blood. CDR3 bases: TGTGCCAGCAGCTTGGTTCAGGAAGAGACCCAGTACTTC. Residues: CASSLVQEETQYF.